The following is a TCR beta chain sequence with its context. Its cognate antigen has yet to be identified. One end of the junction fails to match germline, which may point to a read error. Preparation of the library involved multiplex PCR. Sequencing took place on an Illumina HiSeq 4000. iRepertoire HTBI primers and Arm-PCR amplification of CDR3 regions were used to construct TCR beta libraries. PCR products were gel purified before sequencing. Per the original workflow: Gene usage analysis of CDR3 amino acid clonotypes used the roughly 60 TRBV and approximately 13 TRBJ segments found across samples. COPE and FqMerger were used to merge filtered high-quality paired reads into contigs. BLAST was used to align contigs to IMGT TRBV, TRBD and TRBJ reference genes, and CDR3 was defined according to IMGT. Any clonotype with a frequency above 0.1% was classified as a highly expanded clone. Repertoire diversity was measured by Shannon entropy, and V-J evenness by the Gini coefficient. A clonotype found in more than one individual was treated as public. TCRdb reanalyzed the raw reads on its own, using fastp at Q25 for trimming and MiXCR for clone calling, and kept in-frame beta chains. Identical CDR3 proteins give one entry, which carries the most common genes and DNA. Clone size and V and J calls follow TCRdb, not the original study. Within this sample are 400,000 to 550,000 distinct CDR3 sequences, with less than 20% of them counted one time only. About 11% of the sample is taken by the ten largest.

The time point label for this specimen denotes: newly diagnosed GD, antithyroid drugs for less than 3 months. For both TCR sequencing and RNA sequencing, RNA was extracted from PBMCs in TRIzol. The diagnosis of Graves' disease was made according to American Thyroid Association guidelines. Patients were recruited from an endocrinology department in Xi'an, China. Each patient gave 8.5 to 9.5 milliliters of peripheral blood, collected in an EDTA anticoagulant tube. Ficoll Paque Plus density gradient separation was used to isolate PBMCs, and no further T cell sorting was done. An Agilent 2100 Bioanalyzer and agarose gel were used to assess RNA quality, and a NanoDrop 2000 was used to measure RNA concentration. This entry is derived from a study of regulatory T cells in long-lasting Graves disease (dated by TCRdb to the early 2020s). Broadly, across the study: Newly diagnosed Graves' disease patients had taken antithyroid drugs for less than 3 months. Peripheral blood TCR sequencing and RNA sequencing compared persistent Graves' disease patients with newly diagnosed Graves' disease patients. The study was registered as a clinical trial and conducted in China. A total of roughly 33 samples underwent TCR sequencing: about 13 from persistent and roughly 20 from newly diagnosed Graves' disease patients. Paper-wide results and their limitations: Only the TCR beta chain was sequenced and analyzed. The study examined only peripheral blood because the primary lesion, thyroid tissue, could not be accessed. Persistent Graves' disease patients showed lower TCR Shannon entropy and fewer highly expanded clones than newly diagnosed patients, suggesting clonal expansion. As a limitation, the authors acknowledged that the small sample size may reduce accuracy. Preferential use of TRBV28, TRBJ1-2 and TRBJ2-5 was observed in persistent disease, whereas TRBV20-1 and TRBJ2-1 were favored in newly diagnosed disease. A larger number of public clonotypes was shared among persistent patients (about 2,700) than among newly diagnosed patients (around 970).

Reading from cysteine to phenylalanine, the CDR3 counts 12 amino acids. Only the CDR3 part of the read is kept: 36 bases, read in frame from the first base. CDR1 SGHRS and CDR2 YFSETQ are derived from the germline V gene. These data also featured in a second study, about T cells in Graves' hyperthyroidism and ophthalmopathy. From that second study: Stable Graves' hyperthyroidism was defined as no progression to ophthalmopathy during 18 months of follow-up. Hyperthyroidism patients were aged 18 to 65 years and newly diagnosed, with disease duration of less than 2 months. Exclusion was applied to patients with uncontrolled infections, other autoimmune diseases, pregnancy or lactation. Diagnoses relied on clinical symptoms, serum thyroxine and TRAb, thyroid ultrasound and orbital computed tomography. The TCR CDR3 was subjected to a first round of RT-PCR using the HTBI primer set and the Qiagen OneStep RT-PCR kit. Most expanded thyroid clonotypes (frequency above 0.001) were also detected in blood, a finding suggesting that blood repertoires may reflect thyroid immune responses. Ophthalmopathy was separated from stable hyperthyroidism by a 13 V-J signature model, with over 85% sensitivity and 81% to 82% specificity obtained in cross-validation and 80%/75% obtained in testing. During validation, the model predicted progression to ophthalmopathy a median of around 6 months ahead of onset, with around 70% sensitivity and 72% to 80% specificity. A discovery cohort of about a hundred patients, roughly 45 with Graves' ophthalmopathy and 57 with stable Graves' hyperthyroidism, was used to find distinguishing TCR V-J signatures. Whether ophthalmopathy could be predicted prospectively was tested in an independent validation cohort made up of fewer than 20 hyperthyroidism patients plus 17 patients who later progressed to ophthalmopathy. For training and testing, the 80 to 100 patients in the discovery cohort were randomly divided in a 7:3 ratio. In about 6 Graves' hyperthyroidism patients, the study also compared T-cell repertoires from thyroid tissue with T-cell repertoires from blood. After blood sampling, hyperthyroidism patients were treated with methimazole at a starting dose of 30 mg daily, and ophthalmopathy patients were treated with high-dose intravenous methylprednisolone. Libraries were constructed in a second round of multiplex PCR, after which size selection and purification were carried out. The libraries were sequenced on an Illumina HiSeq2000 using paired-end 100 bp reads. Raw data were processed with SOAPnuke, discarding reads with adapters, uncalled bases, mean Phred below 15, or no exact constant-primer or identifier match. COPE v1.2.5 was used to merge the high-quality paired reads, and each unique nucleotide sequence was defined as a clonotype. Clonotypes were aligned to IMGT TRBV, TRBD and TRBJ reference segments using MiTCR v1.1. Analysis was restricted to V-J combinations with a frequency above 0.0001, which covered about 99% of repertoires. A TCS score was defined as the ratio between F50 (clonal expansion) and ExV (chaos), using BLOSUM62-based TCRdist between CDR3 peptides within each V-J. Welch's t-statistics and random forest reduced fewer than 600 V-J features to 13, which were used in a naive Bayes classifier (R e1071). Sample size was not statistically predetermined, and investigators were not blinded to group allocation. TCR Vbeta CDR3 sequencing of 120 to 150 peripheral blood samples (over 40 ophthalmopathy, about 75 hyperthyroidism and approximately 17 progressor patients) is reported in the paper.

The rearrangement combines TRBV5-1 with TRBJ2-5; D gene: possibly TRBD1, on 5 matching bases. The sample in question was peripheral blood mononuclear cells (PBMCs), obtained at new diagnosis, from a patient treated with antithyroid drugs. This receptor was obtained from a young woman with Graves disease. Donor details come from another sample of the same person, matched by shared clones. The nucleotide sequence reads as follows: TGTGCCAGCAGCTGGACACAAGAGACCCAGTACTTC. Its protein reads: CASSWTQETQYF.